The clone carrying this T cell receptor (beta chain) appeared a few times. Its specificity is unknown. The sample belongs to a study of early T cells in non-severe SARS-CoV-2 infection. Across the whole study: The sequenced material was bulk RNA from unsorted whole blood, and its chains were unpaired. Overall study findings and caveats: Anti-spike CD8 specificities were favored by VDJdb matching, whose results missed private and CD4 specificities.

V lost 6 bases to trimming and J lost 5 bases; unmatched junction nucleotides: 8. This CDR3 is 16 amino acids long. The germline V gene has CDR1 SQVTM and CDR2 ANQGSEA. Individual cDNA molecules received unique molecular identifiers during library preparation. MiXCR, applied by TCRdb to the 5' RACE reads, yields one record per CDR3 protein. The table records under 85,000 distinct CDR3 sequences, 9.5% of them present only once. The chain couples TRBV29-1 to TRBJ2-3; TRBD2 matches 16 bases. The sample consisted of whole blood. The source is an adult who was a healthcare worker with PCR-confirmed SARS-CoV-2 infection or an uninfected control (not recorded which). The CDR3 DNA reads TGCAGCGTCTCGGGACTAGCGGGAGGGCGAGTAGATACGCAGTATTTT. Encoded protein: CSVSGLAGGRVDTQYF.